The 25 T cell receptor beta chains in this list originate from one sample, sequenced in a study of blood T cell repertoires in COVID-19. Sequenced by immunoSEQ multiplex PCR; TCRdb stores in-frame clones only, minus some. Among over 85,000 clones listed, 70% to 80% were seen once. Specimen: peripheral blood. These receptors came from a woman between 55 and 75 years old with acute or convalescent COVID-19.

This clone was counted a few times. J is TRBJ2-7 and V is TRBV3-1 (or the pseudogene TRBV3-2), with 10 bases that match TRBD1. The CDR3 contains 15 residues. Losses at the gene ends were 2 bases for V and 3 bases for J; bases not matched to a gene: 4. Per the germline V gene, CDR1 is LGHDT and CDR2 is YNNKEL (reference sequence). The CDR3 coding sequence is TGTGCCAGCAGCCAACGGGGGACAGGGGACTACGAGCAGTACTTC. This gives the protein CASSQRGTGDYEQYF.

The chain couples TRBV10-2 to TRBJ2-2; D remains ambiguous. The CDR3 sequence is 14 residues long. Trimming took off 4 bases at V and 1 base at J, with 7 bases between the two ends. Germline-derived CDR1 and CDR2 are WSHSY and SAAADI. The CDR3 DNA reads TGCGCCAGCAGTGTCTCCAGGAACACCGGGGAGCTGTTTTTT. Translation gives CASSVSRNTGELFF.

The chain joins TRBV6-2 or TRBV6-3 to TRBJ2-5; D is possibly TRBD2 (5 bases). Germline V gives CDR1 MNHEY, CDR2 SVGEGT. Trimming removed 1 base from V and 5 bases from J, with 5 bases in between. This CDR3 has 12 amino acids. CDR3 coding DNA: TGTGCCAGCAGTTACTTAGCGGAGACCCAGTACTTC. Translating gives CASSYLAETQYF.

This chain joins TRBV6-5 and TRBJ1-1; D perhaps matches TRBD1 (5 bases). Germline assignment: CDR1 MNHEY and CDR2 SVGAGI. There are 13 residues in the CDR3. V was clipped by 5 bases and J by 5 bases, with 12 bases between them. The CDR3 DNA reads TGTGCCAGCAGTACCTACAAGGGGACTGAAGCTTTCTTT. This translates into CASSTYKGTEAFF.

The chain employs TRBV5-1 and TRBJ2-7; D might be TRBD2 (6 bases). CDR1 and CDR2 from the germline V gene are SGHRS and YFSETQ. Trimming took off 3 bases at V and 6 bases at J, with 13 bases between the two ends. This CDR3 region has 13 residues. The CDR3 reads CASSSGQAGEQYF. DNA for the CDR3: TGCGCCAGCAGCTCCGGACAAGCGGGCGAGCAGTACTTC.

The chain carries TRBV5-1 and TRBJ1-4; 9 nucleotides agree with TRBD1. V lost 3 bases, J lost 5 bases, and 2 bases stayed unmatched. The CDR3 consists of 14 residues. Germline values: CDR1 SGHRS, CDR2 YFSETQ. DNA of the CDR3: TGCGCCAGCAGCTCGGGACAGGGAAATGAAAAACTGTTTTTT. As protein: CASSSGQGNEKLFF.

The chain links TRBV4-3 to TRBJ1-4, with 7 bases aligning to TRBD1. Germline V CDR1 and CDR2: LGHNA, YSLEER. Trimming cost V 0 bases and J 11 bases; bases outside gene matches: 15. The CDR3 is 17 residues long. The CDR3 loop is CASSQDPGVSTGQKLFF. For the CDR3, the DNA is TGCGCCAGCAGCCAAGATCCCGGAGTTTCGACAGGGCAGAAACTGTTTTTT.

This clone was seen many times. The chain has TRBV5-4 and TRBJ1-4; 8 nucleotides agree with TRBD1. Germline loops: CDR1 SGHNT, CDR2 YYREEE (reference sequence). The CDR3 is 15 residues long. V lost 3 bases, J lost 4 bases, and 5 bases stayed unmatched. The CDR3 DNA is TGTGCCAGCAGCTCCCGGGACAGGATTAATGAAAAACTGTTTTTT. Residues: CASSSRDRINEKLFF. The full variable domain, its missing parts supplied by reference TRBV5-4 and TRBJ1-4, is ETGVTQSPTHLIKTRGQQVTLRCSSQSGHNTVSWYQQALGQGPQFIFQYYREEENGRGNFPPRFSGLQFPNYSSELNVNALELDDSALYLCASSSRDRINEKLFFGSGTQLSVL.

The chain employs TRBV5-5 and TRBJ2-1; TRBD1 aligns across 7 bases. After removal of 1 base from V and 4 bases from J, the junction contained 5 bases not matched to a gene. In germline, CDR1 is SGHKS, CDR2 YYEKEE (reference sequence). The CDR3 sequence is 15 residues long. CDR3 region: CASSLRQGTYNEQFF. CDR3 in DNA: TGTGCCAGCAGCTTGAGACAGGGCACATACAATGAGCAGTTCTTC.

V and J are TRBV7-3 and TRBJ2-3; 11 nucleotides align to TRBD2. This CDR3 is built from 14 residues. V was clipped by 3 bases and J by 6 bases; unmatched bases: 2. Germline V CDR1 and CDR2: SGHTA, FQGTGA. CDR3 loop: CASSFGTSGDTQYF. CDR3 nucleotides: TGTGCCAGCAGCTTCGGGACTAGCGGCGATACGCAGTATTTT.

V usage is TRBV12-3 or TRBV12-4 and J usage is TRBJ1-4; D not certain. The germline V and J ends were trimmed by 10 bases and 4 bases, with 10 bases remaining between them. CDR3 length: 12 residues. The CDR3 region is CAIGGRNEKLFF. CDR3 coding DNA: TGTGCCATCGGAGGTCGTAATGAAAAACTGTTTTTT.

The chain carries TRBV7-2 and TRBJ2-3; 7 bases fit TRBD2. CDR1 is SGHTA and CDR2 is FQGNSA in the germline V gene. The CDR3 is 15 amino acids. Trimming took 5 bases from V and 3 from J; bases not matched to a gene: 8. The DNA of the CDR3 is TGTGCCAGCAGCGCAAACTGGGGGGGGACAGATACGCAGTATTTT. Translating it yields CASSANWGGTDTQYF. The full variable domain, with the rest looked up from reference TRBV7-2 and TRBJ2-3, is GAGVSQSPSNKVTEKGKDVELRCDPISGHTALYWYRQSLGQGLEFLIYFQGNSAPDKSGLPSDRFSAERTGGSVSTLTIQRTQQEDSAVYLCASSANWGGTDTQYFGPGTRLTVL.

The V and J genes are TRBV6-6 and TRBJ1-3, with a possible D match to TRBD1 (5 bases). This CDR3 is built from 16 residues. The V gene's germline CDR1 is MNHNY and CDR2 SVGAGI (reference sequence). Trimming stripped 4 bases from V and 0 bases from J, with 13 bases between. This CDR3 is CASSSRDSRSGNTIYF. CDR3 nucleotide sequence: TGTGCCAGCAGTTCCCGGGACTCCCGCTCTGGAAACACCATATATTTT.

The rearrangement joins TRBV28 to TRBJ1-5; 9 bases fit TRBD1. The CDR3 extends over 15 amino acids. V was clipped by 5 bases and J by 6 bases; unmatched bases: 8. Germline CDR1 and CDR2: MDHEN and SYDVKM. CDR3 protein: CASSLLQGAGQPQHF. CDR3 nucleotide sequence: TGTGCCAGCAGTCTCTTACAGGGGGCCGGTCAGCCCCAGCATTTT. The full variable domain, its missing parts supplied by reference TRBV28 and TRBJ1-5, is DVKVTQSSRYLVKRTGEKVFLECVQDMDHENMFWYRQDPGLGLRLIYFSYDVKMKEKGDIPEGYSVSREKKERFSLILESASTNQTSMYLCASSLLQGAGQPQHFGDGTRLSIL.

The genes are TRBV6-1 and TRBJ2-1; 12 bases align to TRBD1. V lost 0 bases to trimming and J lost 9 bases; unmatched junction nucleotides: 6. Germline V CDR1 and CDR2: MNHNS, SASEGT. The CDR3 consists of 16 residues. In nucleotides, the CDR3 is TGTGCCAGCAGTGAAGCGGGACAGGGGGCAGGCCGTGAGCAGTTCTTC. It codes for CASSEAGQGAGREQFF.

This clone was seen only a few times. V gene TRBV30 combines with J gene TRBJ2-2; 13 nucleotides align to TRBD2. This CDR3 has 15 residues. V was clipped by 6 bases and J by 6 bases; unmatched bases: 7. Germline assignment: CDR1 GTSNPN and CDR2 SVGIG (reference sequence). For the CDR3, the DNA is TGTGCCTGCCGGGGACTAGCGGGGATTGCCGGGGAGCTGTTTTTT. It translates to CACRGLAGIAGELFF.

In this sample, this clone turned up a few times. The rearrangement joins TRBV7-2 to TRBJ1-3, with a weak D call TRBD1 (6 bases). The CDR3 has 14 residues. Deletions cut 5 bases from V and 2 bases from J, with 10 bases between. Germline lookup yields CDR1 SGHTA and CDR2 FQGNSA. The CDR3 DNA is TGTGCCAGCAGCATCGGACAGCCTGGAAACACCATATATTTT. Protein sequence: CASSIGQPGNTIYF.

This clone showed up just a few times. The V call is TRBV30, the J call TRBJ1-4; tentative D call: TRBD1 (6 bases). CDR3 length equals 13 residues. Trimming stripped 0 bases from V and 17 bases from J, with 19 bases between. Germline assignment: CDR1 GTSNPN and CDR2 SVGIG (reference sequence). The CDR3 reads CAWSVTGSGASFF. Here the CDR3 DNA reads TGTGCCTGGAGTGTTACAGGGAGTGGGGCGTCTTTTTTT.

The gene calls are TRBV2 and TRBJ2-7, with 9 bases matching TRBD1. From germline, CDR1 is SNHLY and CDR2 FYNNEI. CDR3 length: 15 amino acids. Germline trimming cut 7 bases from V and 6 bases from J; bases unmatched to any gene: 13. The CDR3 loop reads CASILGDRALREQYF. The DNA of the CDR3 is TGTGCCAGCATTCTTGGGGACAGGGCGTTGCGCGAGCAGTACTTC.

The rearrangement joins TRBV6-5 to TRBJ2-7, with TRBD1 matching over 7 bases. Per germline, CDR1 MNHEY and CDR2 SVGAGI. The CDR3 loop spans 15 amino acids. The V segment lost 2 bases and the J segment 0 bases; nucleotides outside the gene matches: 4. In DNA, the CDR3 is TGTGCCAGCAGTTACGGTTGGGACAGCTCCTACGAGCAGTACTTC. Its protein product is CASSYGWDSSYEQYF.

This chain's CDR3 is CASSSSRQGYEQYF. Here the CDR3 DNA reads TGCGCCAGCAGCTCCTCGAGACAGGGGTACGAGCAGTACTTC. The rearrangement joins TRBV5-1 to TRBJ2-7; 8 nucleotides agree with TRBD1. Germline assignment: CDR1 SGHRS and CDR2 YFSETQ. The CDR3 runs 14 residues. After removal of 3 bases from V and 4 bases from J, the junction contained 6 bases not matched to a gene.

This sequence joins TRBV2 and TRBJ2-1; TRBD1 aligns across 9 bases. The ends lost 6 bases at V and 2 bases at J; junction bases unmatched: 11. CDR1 and CDR2 from the germline V gene are SNHLY and FYNNEI. This CDR3 has 17 amino acids. The CDR3 here is CASSAASGQGTYNEQFF. CDR3 DNA: TGTGCCAGCAGCGCCGCCTCCGGACAGGGGACCTACAATGAGCAGTTCTTC.

The rearrangement uses TRBV7-2 and TRBJ1-6; D gene ambiguous. This CDR3 region has 16 residues. Germline V gene sequence: CDR1 SGHTA, CDR2 FQGNSA. V lost 1 base to trimming and J lost 5 bases, with 12 bases between them. CDR3 sequence: CASSLEGGRDNSPLHF. The CDR3 coding sequence is TGTGCCAGCAGCTTAGAGGGAGGAAGAGATAATTCACCCCTCCACTTT.

The chain is built from TRBV7-9 and TRBJ1-3, with no clear D. The CDR3 extends over 12 amino acids. The V and J ends lost 6 bases and 7 bases respectively, with 10 bases between them. The V gene's germline CDR1 is SEHNR and CDR2 FQNEAQ (reference sequence). The CDR3 coding sequence is TGTGCCAGCAGGGCGGGTCCCAACACCATATATTTT. Amino acid sequence: CASRAGPNTIYF.

The V gene is TRBV21-1, the J gene TRBJ1-2; the table's D gene call, TRBD1, was not cross checked with the DNA. TRBV21-1 is deemed a pseudogene. This CDR3 region has 14 residues. This chain's CDR3 is CASSNWGQGMGYTF. The CDR3 DNA reads TGTGCCAGCAGCAATTGGGGACAGGGCATGGGCTACACCTTC.